This T cell receptor (beta chain) was sequenced for a study of cytomegalovirus exposure and HLA in healthy donors. V dropped 3 bases and J dropped 4; count of bases not matched to a gene: 11. CDR1 LGHNA and CDR2 YSLEER come from the germline V gene. The CDR3 sequence is 16 residues long. At collection, donors were nominally healthy, but unrecorded immune exposures were probable. PCR primers comprised 60 Vbeta and 13 Jbeta primers. Sequenced by immunoSEQ multiplex PCR; TCRdb stores in-frame clones only, minus some. The repertoire includes around 90,000 clones, approximately 79% of them detected once, and approximately 2.8% sits in the top ten.

This chain uses TRBV4-3 with TRBJ2-7; the match to TRBD1 covers 8 bases. The sequenced sample consisted of PBMCs. This clonotype was sampled from a man aged 25 to 40 in good health and CMV-seronegative. CDR3 in amino acids: CASSHGGSGGSYEQYF. DNA of the CDR3: TGCGCCAGCAGCCATGGGGGGTCAGGGGGCAGTTACGAGCAGTACTTC.